This T cell receptor beta chain was recorded in a study of technical replicates of blood from several donors (dated by TCRdb to about 2017). Libraries were built with the immunoSEQ multiplex PCR assay. Entries here come from immuneACCESS through TCRdb and include only in-frame sequences with V and J called. Some clones fail to appear in such tables; in the studies checked, an unresolved V gene covers under half of the shortfall, and the cause of the remainder is unknown. This sample holds 80,000 or so clones; 81% were observed only once. The ten largest clones capture roughly 3.9% of the sample. Trimming leaves V shorter by 3 bases and J shorter by 6 bases, with the junction holding 2 bases beyond the gene matches. CDR1 and CDR2, per the germline V gene (reference sequence), are SGHAT and FQDESV. The CDR3 starts with the cysteine, ends with the phenylalanine, and has 14 residues. CDR3 DNA is the only sequence kept; it has 42 bases, read in frame from the first base.

As concerns this clone: It has no known antigen specificity. No base quality information exists; no much larger clone differs at one position.

The receptor comes from a human donor in good health. Some clones in this sample may be carry-over from other donors' samples. Recombination linked TRBV11-1 to TRBJ1-6, with 7 junctional bases fitting TRBD1. Sequenced input: PBMCs. The nucleotides are TGTGCCAGCAGCTTCGACAGGGTTAATTCACCCCTCCACTTT. Translated, it gives CASSFDRVNSPLHF.